The clone carrying this T cell receptor (beta chain) was counted only a few times. The antigen is unknown. Germline values: CDR1 SNHLY, CDR2 FYNNEI. This CDR3 has 12 amino acids. Trimming took 7 bases from V and 2 from J, leaving 9 bases between them. Patients aged 18 to 65 had newly diagnosed hyperthyroidism lasting under 2 months. PBMCs were derived from roughly 10 ml fresh peripheral blood. The TCR beta CDR3 regions underwent amplification using RNA transcripts as the source. First-round RT-PCR targeting the TCR CDR3 was performed with the HTBI primer set. TCRdb called the multiplex PCR reads again in MiXCR, with one record for every CDR3 protein. The sample consists of about 720,000 distinct CDR3 sequences, 16% of them appearing once. This record comes from a study of T cells in Graves' hyperthyroidism and ophthalmopathy. The study, taken as a whole, reports: Most thyroid clonotypes expanded above 0.001 appeared in blood too.

The rearrangement links TRBV2 to TRBJ2-7, with a tentative D call TRBD1 (6 bases). This TCR was recovered from a man in his late teens or twenties with Graves' hyperthyroidism. Sequencing was carried out using blood. CDR3 loop: CASTQGTYEQYF. The CDR3 DNA reads as TGTGCCAGCACCCAGGGGACCTACGAGCAGTACTTC.